This T cell receptor (beta chain) is drawn from a study of T cells in Graves' hyperthyroidism and ophthalmopathy. The study, taken as a whole, reports: Among thyroid clonotypes expanded above 0.001, most also appeared in blood.

The germline V gene has CDR1 LNHDA and CDR2 SQIVND (reference sequence). V lost 8 bases, J lost 0 bases, and 7 bases stayed unmatched. The length of the CDR3 is 14 residues. Stable Graves' hyperthyroidism denoted no ophthalmopathy progression over 18 months. Amplification targeted TCR beta CDR3 regions from RNA transcripts. Initially, a first-round RT-PCR of the TCR CDR3 employed the HTBI primer set. Each CDR3 protein is one row after TCRdb ran MiXCR on the multiplex PCR reads. The sample yields over 200,000 distinct CDR3 sequences, around 18% seen once. About this clonotype itself: Its antigen is not known.

The V call is TRBV19, the J call TRBJ2-7, with TRBD2 matching 7 bases. Sequencing was carried out using blood. The sequence was collected from a man aged 35 to 55 with Graves' hyperthyroidism. The CDR3 reads CASGLPGGSYEQYF. DNA for the CDR3: TGTGCCAGTGGGCTTCCGGGGGGCTCCTACGAGCAGTACTTC. Combining the CDR3 with reference TRBV19 and TRBJ2-7 gives the whole variable domain DGGITQSPKYLFRKEGQNVTLSCEQNLNHDAMYWYRQDPGQGLRLIYYSQIVNDFQKGDIAEGYSVSREKKESFPLTVTSAQKNPTAFYLCASGLPGGSYEQYFGPGTRLTVT.